This is a list of T cell receptor beta chains from one sample in a study of cytomegalovirus exposure and HLA in healthy donors. Sequenced by immunoSEQ multiplex PCR; TCRdb stores in-frame clones only, minus some. The sample has nearly 110,000 clones; approximately 82% are singletons. The specimen was PBMCs. The receptors here all came from a man aged 35 to 55 in good health and CMV-seronegative. CDR3s include the opening cysteine and the closing phenylalanine or tryptophan. A D gene is named only where the DNA matches it firmly. The size of a clone is reported for some rows only, either as once, few or many, or as a class for expanded clones.

V	D	J	size	CDR3	DNA
TRBV12-5	-	TRBJ2-2	-	CASVGGALNTGELFF	TGTGCTAGTGTCGGCGGAGCCCTCAACACCGGGGAGCTGTTTTTT
TRBV2	TRBD1	TRBJ2-5	-	CASKETGGRETQYF	TGTGCCAGCAAAGAGACAGGGGGCCGAGAGACCCAGTACTTC
TRBV5-8	-	TRBJ2-2	-	CASSLGLSNTGELFF	TGTGCCAGCAGCCTCGGACTCTCGAACACCGGGGAGCTGTTTTTT
TRBV11-2	TRBD2	TRBJ2-3	-	CASTIYGTSVDTQYF	TGTGCCAGCACCATTTACGGGACTAGCGTCGATACGCAGTATTTT
TRBV11-3	-	TRBJ2-1	-	CASSATRGANNEQFF	TGTGCCAGCAGCGCGACCCGGGGGGCTAACAATGAGCAGTTCTTC
TRBV6-1	-	TRBJ2-7	few	CASSTGHLSYEQYF	TGTGCCAGCAGTACTGGACACCTCTCCTACGAGCAGTACTTC
TRBV2	-	TRBJ1-2	-	CASSEGSGPNYGYTF	TGTGCCAGCAGTGAAGGTTCAGGTCCTAACTATGGCTACACCTTC
TRBV7-9	-	TRBJ1-1	-	CASRRGQTEAFF	TGTGCCAGCAGGCGGGGGCAGACTGAAGCTTTCTTT
TRBV27	-	TRBJ2-7	-	CASSFVLARGTGRYEQYF	TGTGCCAGCAGTTTCGTTTTAGCAAGGGGAACTGGACGCTACGAGCAGTACTTC
TRBV27	-	TRBJ1-5	-	CASSLFSGGDSNQPQHF	TGTGCCAGCAGTTTATTCAGCGGGGGAGATAGCAATCAGCCCCAGCATTTT
TRBV6-1	TRBD1	TRBJ1-1	-	CASSRDRGNTEAFF	TGTGCCAGCAGCCGGGACAGGGGGAACACTGAAGCTTTCTTT
TRBV7-8	-	TRBJ2-7	-	CASRRNAQGYEQYF	TGTGCCAGCAGACGAAACGCCCAGGGCTACGAGCAGTACTTC
TRBV19	TRBD2	TRBJ2-1	-	CASSLRLADGSSYNEQFF	TGTGCCAGTAGTCTTCGACTAGCGGATGGAAGCTCCTACAATGAGCAGTTCTTC
TRBV7-8	TRBD1	TRBJ2-3	-	CASSSRQGVGTDTQYF	TGTGCCAGCAGCTCCCGACAGGGGGTAGGTACAGATACGCAGTATTTT
TRBV2	TRBD1	TRBJ2-1	few	CASSRQGNEQFF	TGTGCCAGCAGTCGACAGGGCAATGAGCAGTTCTTC
TRBV6-5	TRBD1	TRBJ1-1	few	CASSSDRTGQNTEAFF	TGTGCCAGCAGTTCCGATCGGACAGGACAGAACACTGAAGCTTTCTTT
TRBV21-1	-	TRBJ1-1	-	CASSKAGGGTEAFF	TGTGCCAGCAGCAAAGCAGGGGGTGGGACTGAAGCTTTCTTT
TRBV4-2	-	TRBJ2-4	-	CASSQEWGGGGGDIQYF	TGTGCCAGCAGCCAAGAATGGGGCGGCGGGGGCGGGGACATTCAGTACTTC
TRBV5-4	-	TRBJ1-2	-	CASSLETDYYGYTF	TGTGCCAGCAGCTTGGAGACAGATTACTATGGCTACACCTTC
TRBV5-1	-	TRBJ2-7	-	CASSPQAGTPEQYF	TGCGCCAGCAGCCCCCAAGCGGGGACACCCGAGCAGTACTTC
TRBV5-1	TRBD1	TRBJ2-1	-	CASGTPQGISYNEQFF	TGCGCCAGCGGAACGCCACAGGGGATCTCCTACAATGAGCAGTTCTTC
TRBV5-1	-	TRBJ2-2	-	CASSLGPVANTGELFF	TGCGCCAGCAGCTTGGGGCCAGTCGCGAACACCGGGGAGCTGTTTTTT
TRBV7-7	TRBD1	TRBJ2-2	-	CASSPGQGGYGGELFF	TGTGCCAGCAGCCCTGGACAGGGGGGTTATGGCGGGGAGCTGTTTTTT
TRBV9	TRBD1	TRBJ1-2	-	CASSSRTGHSGYTF	TGTGCCAGCAGCTCGAGGACAGGGCATTCTGGCTACACCTTC
TRBV5-1	-	TRBJ1-6	-	CASSLDGGSSYNSPLHF	TGCGCCAGCAGCCTCGATGGAGGTAGCTCCTATAATTCACCCCTCCACTTT
TRBV9	-	TRBJ2-2	-	CASSVSNSGELFF	TGTGCCAGCAGCGTCTCGAATAGCGGGGAGCTGTTTTTT
TRBV6-4	TRBD2	TRBJ2-1	-	CASSWTSGGPNEQFF	TGTGCCAGCAGTTGGACTAGCGGGGGCCCCAATGAGCAGTTCTTC
TRBV5-8	-	TRBJ1-1	-	CASSLERNTEAFF	TGTGCCAGCAGCTTAGAGAGGAACACTGAAGCTTTCTTT
TRBV15	TRBD1	TRBJ2-7	-	CATSSRDRGIYEQYF	TGTGCCACCAGCAGTAGGGACAGGGGGATCTACGAGCAGTACTTC
TRBV14	-	TRBJ1-6	-	CASRQVDNSPLHF	TGTGCCAGCAGACAAGTAGATAATTCACCCCTCCACTTT
TRBV6-5	TRBD1	TRBJ2-7	-	CASSRQDRGSYEQYF	TGTGCCAGCAGTCGTCAGGACAGGGGCTCCTACGAGCAGTACTTC
TRBV5-1	-	TRBJ2-3	-	CASSPRANQRADTQYF	TGCGCCAGCAGCCCCAGGGCAAATCAAAGGGCAGATACGCAGTATTTT
TRBV7-2	-	TRBJ1-2	-	CASSSAGPLDGYTF	TGTGCCAGCAGCTCCGCAGGGCCCCTGGATGGCTACACCTTC
TRBV15	-	TRBJ2-5	-	CATSRDVGFQETQYF	TGTGCCACCAGCAGAGATGTCGGGTTTCAAGAGACCCAGTACTTC
TRBV5-4	-	TRBJ1-1	few	CASSMNTEAFF	TGTGCCAGCAGTATGAACACTGAAGCTTTCTTT
TRBV5-5	-	TRBJ1-6	-	CASNLRGSSYNSPLHF	TGTGCCAGCAACCTAAGAGGGAGCTCCTATAATTCACCCCTCCACTTT
TRBV6-1	TRBD1	TRBJ1-4	-	CASSDPGRGHWKLFF	TGTGCCAGCAGCGACCCGGGCAGGGGGCATTGGAAACTGTTTTTT
TRBV2	TRBD1	TRBJ2-2	-	CASLRDRNTGELFF	TGTGCCAGCCTACGGGACAGGAACACCGGGGAGCTGTTTTTT
TRBV11-2	TRBD2	TRBJ2-1	-	CASSYQGLAAFF	TGTGCCAGCAGCTACCAGGGACTAGCTGCGTTCTTC
TRBV6-5	TRBD2	TRBJ2-3	-	CASSPSGGAGDTQYF	TGTGCCAGCAGCCCTAGCGGGGGGGCGGGGGATACGCAGTATTTT
TRBV5-1	-	TRBJ2-7	few	CASSLGPGESYEQYF	TGCGCCAGCAGCTTGGGACCAGGGGAATCCTACGAGCAGTACTTC
TRBV19	TRBD2	TRBJ2-1	-	CASSIVRTSGGRNEQFF	TGTGCCAGTAGCATAGTCCGGACTAGCGGGGGTCGGAATGAGCAGTTCTTC
TRBV28	-	TRBJ1-4	-	CASVRGRNEKLFF	TGTGCCAGCGTTCGGGGAAGAAATGAAAAACTGTTTTTT
TRBV29-1	TRBD1	TRBJ1-2	-	CSVEEVGTGAPFVYGYTF	TGCAGCGTTGAAGAAGTGGGGACAGGGGCGCCCTTTGTCTATGGCTACACCTTC
TRBV27	-	TRBJ1-5	-	CASRPGDLSNQPQHF	TGTGCCAGCAGGCCAGGGGATTTGAGCAATCAGCCCCAGCATTTT